The clone carrying this T cell receptor beta chain was observed a few times. Per the original methods: Counts of nucleated cells, estimated from reference gene primer amplification, were obtained. Repertoires were generated with immunoSEQ multiplex PCR, while TCRdb's copy carries only in-frame clones and drops some. The DNA was the basis for D and trimming; V, J and clone size are from that table. Of about 270,000 clones in the sample, around four fifths were seen once. This record belongs to a study of blood T cell repertoires in COVID-19. Study overall: Spain, Italy and the United States supplied samples that represented acute and convalescent COVID-19. Sample material is recorded as cDNA or gDNA derived from T cells, B-cell-depleted T cells, or PBMCs.

Germline CDR1 and CDR2: SGHTA and FQGNSA. CDR3 length: 16 residues. Losses at the gene ends were 5 bases for V and 4 bases for J; bases not matched to a gene: 11. V gene TRBV7-2 combines with J gene TRBJ2-1; TRBD2 matches 7 bases. The source of this sequence is a woman aged 45-65 years who had recovered from COVID-19. The sequenced sample consisted of peripheral blood. The CDR3 DNA reads TGTGCCAGCAGCCCTCGCCGAGCGGGACGATACAATGAGCAGTTCTTC. Translation: CASSPRRAGRYNEQFF.